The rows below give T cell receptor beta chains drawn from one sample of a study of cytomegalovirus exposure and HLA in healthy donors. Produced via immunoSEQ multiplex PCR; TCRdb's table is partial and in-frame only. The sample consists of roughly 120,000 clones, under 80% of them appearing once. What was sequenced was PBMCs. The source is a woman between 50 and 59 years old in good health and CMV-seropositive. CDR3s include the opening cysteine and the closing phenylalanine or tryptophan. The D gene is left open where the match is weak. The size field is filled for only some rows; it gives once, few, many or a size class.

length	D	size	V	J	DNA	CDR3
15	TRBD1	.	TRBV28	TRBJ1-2	TGTGCCAGCAGTTCCTGGGACAGGGTTATCGATGGCTACACCTTC	CASSSWDRVIDGYTF
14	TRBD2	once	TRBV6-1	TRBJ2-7	TGTGCCAGCACTTTACTAGCGGTAAACTACGAGCAGTACTTC	CASTLLAVNYEQYF
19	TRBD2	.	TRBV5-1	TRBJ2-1	TGCGCCAGCAGCTTGGAGGGAGTAGCGGGGGGCGGGTCCTACAATGAGCAGTTCTTC	CASSLEGVAGGGSYNEQFF
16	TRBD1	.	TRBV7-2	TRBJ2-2	TGTGCCAGCAGCTTATTCAAGGGGGCCGACACCGGGGAGCTGTTTTTT	CASSLFKGADTGELFF
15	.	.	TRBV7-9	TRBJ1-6	TGTGCCAGCAGCCCTACTCTCGGGGGATCGGGACCCCTCCACTTT	CASSPTLGGSGPLHF
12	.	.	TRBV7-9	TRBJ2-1	TGTGCCAGCAGCGCAGAGGGTATGGAGCAGTTCTTC	CASSAEGMEQFF
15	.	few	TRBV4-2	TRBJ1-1	TGTGCCAGCAGCCAACTCTTCAGGGTTGGGGCTGAAGCTTTCTTT	CASSQLFRVGAEAFF
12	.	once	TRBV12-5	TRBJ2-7	TGTGCTAGTGCCGCGGACTCCTACGAGCAGTACTTC	CASAADSYEQYF
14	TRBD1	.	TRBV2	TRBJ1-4	TGTGCCAGTCAGGGGGCAGGGGCTATTGAAAAACTGTTTTTT	CASQGAGAIEKLFF
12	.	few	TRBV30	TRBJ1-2	TGTGCCTGGATCTCCGTAGTGTATGGCTACACCTTC	CAWISVVYGYTF
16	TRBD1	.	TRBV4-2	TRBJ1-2	TGTGCCAGCAGCCAAGATTTCGACAGGGCGTTTAGTGGCTACACCTTC	CASSQDFDRAFSGYTF
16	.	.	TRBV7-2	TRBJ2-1	TGTGCCAGCAGCCCAGTCCGGACTACGTCATACAATGAGCAGTTCTTC	CASSPVRTTSYNEQFF
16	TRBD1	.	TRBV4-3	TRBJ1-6	TGCGCCAGCAGCCAGTCGGGACAGCTCTATAATTCACCCCTCCACTTT	CASSQSGQLYNSPLHF
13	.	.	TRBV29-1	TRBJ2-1	TGCAGCGTCGAAAACGACTCAGGGGTTCACCAGTTCTTC	CSVENDSGVHQFF
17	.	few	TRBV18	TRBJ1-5	TGTGCCAGCTCACTAGCCGGGGGGTCGTACAGCAATCAGCCCCAGCATTTT	CASSLAGGSYSNQPQHF
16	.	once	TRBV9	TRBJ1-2	TGTGCCAGCAGCGTAGTAGGATCCGGGAAGGACTATGGCTACACCTTC	CASSVVGSGKDYGYTF
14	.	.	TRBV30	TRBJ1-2	TGTGCCTGGAGTATCGGGTCAATTAACTATGGCTACACCTTC	CAWSIGSINYGYTF
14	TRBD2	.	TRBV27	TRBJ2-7	TGTGCCAGCAGCACGACTAGCGGACCTTACGAGCAGTACTTC	CASSTTSGPYEQYF
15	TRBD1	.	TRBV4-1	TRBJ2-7	TGCGCCAGCAGCCAGTCTACAGGGGGCTTATACGAGCAGTACTTC	CASSQSTGGLYEQYF
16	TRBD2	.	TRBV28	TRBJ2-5	TGTGCCAGCAACCCACCGGGACTAGCGGGGGAGATGGCCCAGTACTTC	CASNPPGLAGEMAQYF
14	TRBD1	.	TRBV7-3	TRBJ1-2	TGTGCCAGCAGCCCCCAGGAAGGGGGCGTGGGCTACACCTTC	CASSPQEGGVGYTF
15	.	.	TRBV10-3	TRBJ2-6	TGTGCCATCAGTGGAGGCAGCTCTGGGGCCAACGTCCTGACTTTC	CAISGGSSGANVLTF
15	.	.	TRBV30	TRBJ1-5	TGTGCCTGGAGTTCTGGCGGCTATAGCAATCAGCCCCAGCATTTT	CAWSSGGYSNQPQHF
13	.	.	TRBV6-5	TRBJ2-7	TGTGCCAGCAGTTACCTCAGCTCCTACGAGCAGTACTTC	CASSYLSSYEQYF
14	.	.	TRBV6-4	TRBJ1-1	TGTGCCAGCAAGCAGGGGCAGGGGAACACTGAAGCTTTCTTT	CASKQGQGNTEAFF
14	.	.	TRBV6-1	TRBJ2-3	TGTGCCGGACTAGGGACAGGACCCACAGATACGCAGTATTTT	CAGLGTGPTDTQYF
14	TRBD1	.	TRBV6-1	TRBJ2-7	TGTGCCAGTAAAGACAGGGGCCCGACCTACGAGCAGTACTTC	CASKDRGPTYEQYF
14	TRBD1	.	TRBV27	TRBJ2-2	TGTGCCAGCAGTCAGTACAGGGGGACCGGGGAGCTGTTTTTT	CASSQYRGTGELFF
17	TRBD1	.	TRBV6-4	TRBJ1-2	TGTGCCAGCAACAGAGGGCCAGGGGGCGTTTCAGGTTGGCGCTACACCTTC	CASNRGPGGVSGWRYTF
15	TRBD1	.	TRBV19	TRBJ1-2	TGTGCCAGTAGTGCGATGGGGACAGGGTTCTATGGCTACACCTTC	CASSAMGTGFYGYTF
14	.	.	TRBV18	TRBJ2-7	TGTGCCAGCTCACCACGCACAGGGACCAGCGAGCAGTACTTC	CASSPRTGTSEQYF
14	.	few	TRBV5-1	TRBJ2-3	TGCGCCAGCAGCTTGGAGGAGGGCACAGATACGCAGTATTTT	CASSLEEGTDTQYF
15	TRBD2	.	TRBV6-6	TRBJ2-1	TGTGCCAGCAGTCACAGCCGGACGGAGGGAGGGGAGCAGTTCTTC	CASSHSRTEGGEQFF
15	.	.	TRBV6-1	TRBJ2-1	TGTGCCAGCAGTGAATTGGCGGGAAGTTACAATGAGCAGTTCTTC	CASSELAGSYNEQFF
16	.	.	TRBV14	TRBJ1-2	TGTGCCAGCAGCCAAGATAAATATCGCAGGGGAGAAGGCTACACCTTC	CASSQDKYRRGEGYTF
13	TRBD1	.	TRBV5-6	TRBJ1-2	TGTGCCAGCAGCTTGGGGACAGGGGTTGGCTACACCTTC	CASSLGTGVGYTF
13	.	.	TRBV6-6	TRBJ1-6	TGTGCCAGCAACAGGGTTAATTATTCACCCCTCCACTTT	CASNRVNYSPLHF
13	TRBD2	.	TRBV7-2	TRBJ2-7	TGTGCCAGCAGCCCGAGGACTAGCTGGGAGCAGTACTTC	CASSPRTSWEQYF
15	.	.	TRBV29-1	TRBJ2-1	TGCAGCGTAAGGGGGGGAGGGGGTGTCAACAATGAGCAGTTCTTC	CSVRGGGGVNNEQFF
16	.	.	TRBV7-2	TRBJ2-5	TGTGCCAGCAGCTTAGAGGGAGCGGAGGGACAAGAGACCCAGTACTTC	CASSLEGAEGQETQYF
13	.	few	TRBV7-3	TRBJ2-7	TGTGCCAGCAGCCCAATCCACTCCTACGAGCAGTACTTC	CASSPIHSYEQYF
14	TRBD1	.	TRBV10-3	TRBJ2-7	TGTGCCATCAGTGAGCCGGGACAGAACTACGAGCAGTACTTC	CAISEPGQNYEQYF
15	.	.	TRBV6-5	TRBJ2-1	TGTGCCAGCAGTTACCTTCAGGGTTCCTACAATGAGCAGTTCTTC	CASSYLQGSYNEQFF
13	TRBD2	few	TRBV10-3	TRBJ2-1	TGTGCCATCAGTACTAGCGAGCTGGGAGAGCAGTTCTTC	CAISTSELGEQFF
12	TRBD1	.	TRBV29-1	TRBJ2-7	TGCAGCGTTGGACAGGGAGAAGGCGAGCAGTACTTC	CSVGQGEGEQYF
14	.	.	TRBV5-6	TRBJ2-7	TGTGCCAGCAGCTTACCCTCGGGTTTCTACGAGCAGTACTTC	CASSLPSGFYEQYF
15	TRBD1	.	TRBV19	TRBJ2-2	TGTGCCAGTAGTACACCGGGACAGGGAGCCGGGGAGCTGTTTTTT	CASSTPGQGAGELFF
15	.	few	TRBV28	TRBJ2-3	TGTGCCAGCACCAGAGGGGGCGGGACTCCAGATACGCAGTATTTT	CASTRGGGTPDTQYF
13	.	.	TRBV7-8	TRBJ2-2	TGTGCCAGCAGCCTCTATACTTCCGGGGAGCTGTTTTTT	CASSLYTSGELFF